Following are 8 T cell receptor beta chains from one sample sequenced in a study of OX40 agonist ivuxolimab in advanced cancers. TCRdb's table, derived via immunoSEQ multiplex PCR, lists solely in-frame clones and lacks some. The sample lists about 76,000 clones; approximately 88% were seen once. The sequencing here drew on CD4+ or CD8+ T cells sorted from blood, taken in a trial of the OX40 agonist ivuxolimab. All receptors derive from an adult with an advanced solid tumor such as melanoma, head and neck, liver or kidney cancer.

V is TRBV7-9 and J is TRBJ2-1, with D uncertain. This CDR3 comprises 17 residues. V was pared by 4 bases and J by 5 bases, with 21 bases between. Per germline, CDR1 SEHNR and CDR2 FQNEAQ (reference sequence). The CDR3, as DNA: TGTGCCAGCAGCTACTTAGTTGGTGCACTTTTACACAATGAGCAGTTCTTC. It translates to CASSYLVGALLHNEQFF.

The V call is TRBV28, the J call TRBJ2-1, with TRBD1 identical over 9 bases. The V and J ends lost 5 bases and 5 bases, in that order; junction bases with no gene match: 7. Germline assignment: CDR1 MDHEN and CDR2 SYDVKM. This CDR3 contains 15 residues. CDR3 coding DNA: TGTGCCAGCAGTGACCGGGACAGGGTCCACAATGAGCAGTTCTTC. It is translated as CASSDRDRVHNEQFF.

The rearrangement uses TRBV28 and TRBJ1-4; D may be TRBD1 (6 bases). Per germline, CDR1 MDHEN and CDR2 SYDVKM. V lost 10 bases and J 8 bases, leaving 23 bases between the germline ends. The CDR3 runs 15 residues. CDR3 protein: CATSLRGGGGEKLFF. CDR3 nucleotides: TGTGCCACCTCTTTACGTGGGGGCGGAGGGGAAAAACTGTTTTTT.

In DNA, the CDR3 is TGTGCCAGCAGCTTTGGAAGCCCAACGGGACTAGCGGACAATGAGCAGTTCTTC. Residues: CASSFGSPTGLADNEQFF. The chain employs TRBV13 and TRBJ2-1; TRBD2 aligns across 11 bases. V gave up 3 bases and J gave up 5 bases; unmatched junction bases: 12. Germline lookup yields CDR1 PRHDT and CDR2 FYEKMQ (reference sequence). The CDR3 has 18 residues.

The V and J genes are TRBV27 and TRBJ2-1, with TRBD1 matching 7 bases. Trimming took 4 bases from V and 3 from J; bases not matched to a gene: 3. CDR3 length: 14 amino acids. Germline V gene sequence: CDR1 MNHEY, CDR2 SMNVEV (reference sequence). In nucleotides, the CDR3 is TGTGCCAGCAGTTCACAGGGGAACTACAATGAGCAGTTCTTC. This codes for CASSSQGNYNEQFF.

This clone was detected once. The genes are TRBV6-6 and TRBJ1-2; D is perhaps TRBD1 (6 bases). CDR3 length equals 16 residues. Between the trimmed V and J ends, which lost 2 bases and 6 bases, there was a span of 19 bases. Germline values: CDR1 MNHNY, CDR2 SVGAGI (reference sequence). CDR3: CASSYGGRGKFDGYTF. CDR3 nucleotides: TGTGCCAGCAGTTACGGGGGCAGGGGCAAGTTCGATGGCTACACCTTC.

Only one count was recorded for this clone. The V gene is TRBV4-1, the J gene TRBJ2-7; possibly TRBD2 for D (6 bases). Between the trimmed V and J ends, which lost 1 base and 3 bases, there was a span of 16 bases. The CDR3 is 16 residues long. Germline CDR1 is MGHRA and CDR2 is YSYEKL. The CDR3 bases are TGCGCCAGCAGCCAAGTATACGGGAGCGGAAACTACGAGCAGTACTTC. Protein: CASSQVYGSGNYEQYF.

V usage is TRBV4-2 and J usage is TRBJ2-7; tentatively, D is TRBD1 (5 bases). This CDR3 comprises 17 residues. V was clipped by 0 bases and J by 7 bases, with 22 bases between them. The germline V gene has CDR1 LGHNA and CDR2 YNFKEQ. CDR3 loop: CASSQDSGHGWFGEQYF. CDR3 in DNA: TGTGCCAGCAGCCAAGATAGTGGACACGGGTGGTTCGGGGAGCAGTACTTC.